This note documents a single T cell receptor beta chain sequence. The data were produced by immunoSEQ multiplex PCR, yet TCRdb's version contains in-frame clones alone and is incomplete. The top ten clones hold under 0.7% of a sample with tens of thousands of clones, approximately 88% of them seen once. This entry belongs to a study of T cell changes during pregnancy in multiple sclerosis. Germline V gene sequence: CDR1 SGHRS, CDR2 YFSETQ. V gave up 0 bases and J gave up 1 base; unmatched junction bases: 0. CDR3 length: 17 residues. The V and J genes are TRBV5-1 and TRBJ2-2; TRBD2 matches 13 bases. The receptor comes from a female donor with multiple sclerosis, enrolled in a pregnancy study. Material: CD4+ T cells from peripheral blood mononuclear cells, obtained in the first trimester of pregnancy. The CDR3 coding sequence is TGCGCCAGCAGCTTGGGACTAGCGGGAGGGAACACCGGGGAGCTGTTTTTT. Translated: CASSLGLAGGNTGELFF.